This TCR beta chain was identified in a study of T cell repertoires in cytomegalovirus infection (dated by TCRdb to the late 2010s). The study in broad terms: The HLA type of each donor mattered for the analysis, because public TCR beta signatures pointed to carriage of CMV infection along with the matching HLA type. The investigation overall reported the following: Carriers of CMV infection plus the relevant HLA type were discriminated by the cumulative frequency of public TCR beta family members in the study cohort and in an independent roughly 320-donor cohort. The ex vivo response was dominated by HLA-C-restricted CMV-specific TCR beta clonotypes, which also provided the single most frequent clonotype in two of eight donors.

TCRdb lists the instrument as Illumina HiSeq 1500. TCRdb passed the public sequencing reads through fastp at Q25 and MiXCR, retaining productive beta sequences. Entries that share a CDR3 protein sequence are merged under the most common genes and DNA. The sample data list 290,000 or so distinct CDR3 sequences, and under 30% of these were observed just once. Of the sample, roughly 14% is held by the ten largest clones. According to the germline V gene, CDR1 reads MNHNS and CDR2 reads SASEGT. Here V drops 6 bases and J drops 1 base, and the junction holds 8 bases not matched to any gene. Reading from cysteine to phenylalanine, the CDR3 counts 16 amino acids. This entry keeps only the CDR3 DNA: 48 bases, framed from base 1. Worth noting for this clonotype: Its antigen specificity is not known. No qualities accompany the bases; no much larger clone lies one base away.

What was sequenced was PBMCs. The receptor chain draws on TRBV6-1 and TRBJ2-5; TRBD1 agrees with 10 junctional bases. This clonotype was sampled from a human donor in good health (CMV status not recorded). Some clones in this sample may be carry-over from other donors' samples. Here is the DNA: TGTGCCAGCAGGAGATTTAGGACAGGGGGCCAAGAGACCCAGTACTTC. Protein translation: CASRRFRTGGQETQYF.